What follows are 12 T cell receptor beta chains derived from one specimen sequenced in a study of cytomegalovirus exposure and HLA in healthy donors. The primer mix had 60 Vbeta and 13 Jbeta primers. Clones were sequenced by immunoSEQ multiplex PCR, and TCRdb holds only the in-frame ones, with some missing. The sample lists around 170,000 clones, over 80% occurring once. The specimen was PBMCs. The source of these receptors is a middle-aged man in good health and CMV-seronegative.

In nucleotides, the CDR3 is TGCGCCAGCAGCCAGCTAGGACAGGGGGCGTCTCATGGCTACACCTTC. The encoded protein is CASSQLGQGASHGYTF. The chain employs TRBV4-1 and TRBJ1-2; 11 positions agree with TRBD1. V was clipped by 3 bases and J by 6 bases; unmatched bases: 9. Germline assignment: CDR1 MGHRA and CDR2 YSYEKL. The CDR3 sequence is 16 residues long.

The chain uses TRBV5-1 and TRBJ2-1; 7 bases align to TRBD2. J lost 3 bases, V lost 0 bases, and 6 bases had no gene match. CDR3 length equals 16 residues. Germline assignment: CDR1 SGHRS and CDR2 YFSETQ. CDR3 amino acids: CASSLGLAIDYNEQFF. CDR3 nucleotide sequence: TGCGCCAGCAGCTTGGGACTAGCCATAGACTACAATGAGCAGTTCTTC.

This rearrangement joins TRBV28 to TRBJ2-1, with a possible D match to TRBD2 (6 bases). The CDR3 length is 18 residues. V lost 3 bases and J 7 bases, leaving 25 bases between the germline ends. CDR1 and CDR2 (germline): MDHEN, SYDVKM. CDR3 residues: CASSFPGRAEGGVNEQFF. Here the CDR3 DNA reads TGTGCCAGCAGTTTCCCGGGGCGCGCGGAGGGAGGCGTTAATGAGCAGTTCTTC.

The chain carries TRBV6-1 and TRBJ1-1; 9 bases align to TRBD1. J lost 5 bases, V lost 3 bases, and 7 bases had no gene match. Germline values: CDR1 MNHNS, CDR2 SASEGT. This CDR3 contains 15 residues. The CDR3 sequence: CASSDTGGAGTEAFF. The CDR3 DNA is TGTGCCAGCAGTGACACAGGGGGCGCAGGAACTGAAGCTTTCTTT.

This chain joins TRBV5-4 and TRBJ2-7, with 9 bases lining up with TRBD2. Looked up from germline, CDR1 is SGHNT and CDR2 is YYREEE (reference sequence). The CDR3 spans 15 residues. V trimming: 4 bases; J trimming: 4 bases; junction bases outside the gene matches: 9. This CDR3 reads CASSLLRGGEYEQYF. The CDR3 region has the DNA TGTGCCAGCAGCCTTTTGCGGGGGGGCGAGTACGAGCAGTACTTC.

V is TRBV18 and J is TRBJ2-7, with a weak D call TRBD2 (5 bases). Germline CDR1 reads KGHSH; CDR2 reads LQKENI. The CDR3 is 13 amino acids. With 5 bases removed from V and 1 base from J, the gap between germline ends came to 9 bases. As DNA, the CDR3 is TGTGCCAGCTCATCCGGGATTTCCTACGAGCAGTACTTC. It codes for CASSSGISYEQYF.

The sample holds one count of this clone. The chain has TRBV7-8 and TRBJ2-1, with TRBD2 identical over 13 bases. Losses at the gene ends were 5 bases for V and 10 bases for J; bases not matched to a gene: 8. In germline, CDR1 is SGHVS, CDR2 FQNEAQ. This CDR3 comprises 15 residues. The CDR3 DNA reads TGTGCCAGCAGCCCCAGGACTAGCGGGAGTGGAGAGCAGTTCTTC. Its protein is CASSPRTSGSGEQFF.

The V and J genes are TRBV4-2 and TRBJ1-2, with D perhaps matching TRBD1 (5 bases). V shed 5 bases and J shed 0 bases, with 16 bases lying between them. CDR3 length: 16 residues. Germline CDR1 LGHNA, CDR2 YNFKEQ. Here the CDR3 DNA reads TGTGCCAGCAGCTTCCTCGGGACTACTACTAACTATGGCTACACCTTC. Its translation is CASSFLGTTTNYGYTF.

The gene calls are TRBV28 and TRBJ2-1; 11 nucleotides match TRBD2. The trim removed 3 bases at V and 9 bases at J, leaving 4 bases unmatched. CDR1 and CDR2 (germline): MDHEN, SYDVKM. CDR3 length: 14 residues. This CDR3 is CASSLPSGGREQFF. The CDR3 nucleotides read TGTGCCAGCAGTTTGCCTAGCGGGGGGCGTGAGCAGTTCTTC.

The chain carries TRBV6-1 and TRBJ2-7, with 8 bases matching TRBD2. Germline V gene lookup returns CDR1 MNHNS and CDR2 SASEGT. CDR3 length: 15 residues. Trimming took 2 bases from V and 3 from J; bases not matched to a gene: 6. In DNA, the CDR3 is TGTGCCAGCAGTGAACCGCGGGGGGCCTTCTACGAGCAGTACTTC. This translates into CASSEPRGAFYEQYF.

The V gene is TRBV6-5, the J gene TRBJ2-5, with TRBD2 matching over 7 bases. Germline-derived CDR1 and CDR2 are MNHEY and SVGAGI. Unmatched junction bases numbered 13, after V lost 4 bases and J lost 5 bases. CDR3 size: 16 residues. The CDR3 nucleotides read TGTGCCAGCAGTTCCCTTGGGGGGGGAGGCGTTGAGACCCAGTACTTC. It translates to CASSSLGGGGVETQYF.

The chain recombines TRBV7-6 with TRBJ2-7, with 7 bases identical to TRBD1. CDR3 length: 14 amino acids. Germline V CDR1 and CDR2: SGHVS, FNYEAQ. After removal of 6 bases from V and 0 bases from J, the junction contained 5 bases not matched to a gene. CDR3 sequence reads: CASSTPGGSYEQYF. CDR3 nucleotides: TGTGCCAGCAGTACGCCAGGGGGCTCCTACGAGCAGTACTTC.